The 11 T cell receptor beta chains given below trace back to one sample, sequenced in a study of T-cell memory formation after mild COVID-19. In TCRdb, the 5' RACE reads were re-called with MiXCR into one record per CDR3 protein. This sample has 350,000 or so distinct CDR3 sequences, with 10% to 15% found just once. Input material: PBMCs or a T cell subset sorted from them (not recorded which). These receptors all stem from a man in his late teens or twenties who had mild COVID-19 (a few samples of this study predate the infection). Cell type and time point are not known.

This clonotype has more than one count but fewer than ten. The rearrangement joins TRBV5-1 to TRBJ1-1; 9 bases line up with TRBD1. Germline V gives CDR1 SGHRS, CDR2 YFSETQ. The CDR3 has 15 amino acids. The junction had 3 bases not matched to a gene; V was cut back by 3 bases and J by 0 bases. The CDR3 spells CASSWGTGLNTEAFF. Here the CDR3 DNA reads TGCGCCAGCAGCTGGGGGACAGGGCTGAACACTGAAGCTTTCTTT.

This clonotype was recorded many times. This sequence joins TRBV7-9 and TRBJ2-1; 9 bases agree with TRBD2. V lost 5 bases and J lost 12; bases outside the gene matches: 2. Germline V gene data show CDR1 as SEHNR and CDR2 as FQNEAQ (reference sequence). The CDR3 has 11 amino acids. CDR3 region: CASSTAGGQFF. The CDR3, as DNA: TGTGCCAGCAGCACAGCGGGGGGGCAGTTCTTC.

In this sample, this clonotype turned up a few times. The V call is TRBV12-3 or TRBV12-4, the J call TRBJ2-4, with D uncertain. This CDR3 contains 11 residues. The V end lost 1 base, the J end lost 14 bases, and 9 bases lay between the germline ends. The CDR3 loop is CASSLEGVKYF. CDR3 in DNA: TGTGCCAGCAGTTTAGAGGGCGTTAAGTACTTC.

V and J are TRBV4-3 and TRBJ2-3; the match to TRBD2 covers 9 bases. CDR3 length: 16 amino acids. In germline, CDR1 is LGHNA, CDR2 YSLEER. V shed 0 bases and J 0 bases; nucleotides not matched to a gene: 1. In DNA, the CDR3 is TGCGCCAGCAGCCAAGATAGCGGGGGAAGCACAGATACGCAGTATTTT. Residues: CASSQDSGGSTDTQYF.

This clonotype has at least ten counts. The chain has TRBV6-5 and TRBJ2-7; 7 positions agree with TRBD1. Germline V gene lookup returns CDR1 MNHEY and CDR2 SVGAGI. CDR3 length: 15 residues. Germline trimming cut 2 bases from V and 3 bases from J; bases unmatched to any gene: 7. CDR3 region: CASSYAGTVGYEQYF. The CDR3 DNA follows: TGTGCCAGCAGTTACGCCGGGACAGTGGGCTACGAGCAGTACTTC.

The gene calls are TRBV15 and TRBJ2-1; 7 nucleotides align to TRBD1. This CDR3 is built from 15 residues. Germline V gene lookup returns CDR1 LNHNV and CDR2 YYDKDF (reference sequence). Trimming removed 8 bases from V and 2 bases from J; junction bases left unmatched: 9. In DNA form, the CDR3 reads TGTGCCACCCGTCGACAGGGATCCCCCTACAATGAGCAGTTCTTC. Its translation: CATRRQGSPYNEQFF.

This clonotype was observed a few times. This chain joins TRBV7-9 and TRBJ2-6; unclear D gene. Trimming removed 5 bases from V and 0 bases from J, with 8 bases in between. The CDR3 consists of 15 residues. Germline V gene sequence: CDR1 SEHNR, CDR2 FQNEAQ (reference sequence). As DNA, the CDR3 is TGTGCCAGCAGCATCTCCGGCTCTGGGGCCAACGTCCTGACTTTC. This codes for CASSISGSGANVLTF.

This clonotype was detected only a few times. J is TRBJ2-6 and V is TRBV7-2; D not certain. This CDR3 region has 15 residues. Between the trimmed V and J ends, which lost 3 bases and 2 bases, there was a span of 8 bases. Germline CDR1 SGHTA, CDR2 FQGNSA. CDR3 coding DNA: TGTGCCAGCAGCTTGGAGTCGGCTGGGGCCAACGTCCTGACTTTC. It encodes CASSLESAGANVLTF.

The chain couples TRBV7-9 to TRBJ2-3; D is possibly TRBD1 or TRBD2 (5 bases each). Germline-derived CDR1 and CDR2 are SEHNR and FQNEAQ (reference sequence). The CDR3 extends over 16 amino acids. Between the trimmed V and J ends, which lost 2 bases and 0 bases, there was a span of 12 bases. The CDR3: CASSLRGATSTDTQYF. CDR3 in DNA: TGTGCCAGCAGCTTAAGAGGGGCGACTAGCACAGATACGCAGTATTTT.

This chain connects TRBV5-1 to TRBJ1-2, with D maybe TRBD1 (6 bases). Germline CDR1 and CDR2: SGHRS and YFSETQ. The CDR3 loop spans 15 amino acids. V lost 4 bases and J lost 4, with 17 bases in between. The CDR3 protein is CASSPGAYGVYGYTF. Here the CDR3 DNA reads TGCGCCAGCAGCCCAGGGGCCTACGGAGTCTATGGCTACACCTTC.

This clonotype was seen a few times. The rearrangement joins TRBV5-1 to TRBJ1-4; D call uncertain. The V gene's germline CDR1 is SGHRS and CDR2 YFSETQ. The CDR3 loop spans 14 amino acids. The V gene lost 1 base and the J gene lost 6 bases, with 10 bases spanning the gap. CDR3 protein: CASSLKAGDEKLFF. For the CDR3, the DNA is TGCGCCAGCAGCTTGAAGGCGGGTGATGAAAAACTGTTTTTT. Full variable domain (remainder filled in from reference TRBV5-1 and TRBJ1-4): KAGVTQTPRYLIKTRGQQVTLSCSPISGHRSVSWYQQTPGQGLQFLFEYFSETQRNKGNFPGRFSGRQFSNSRSEMNVSTLELGDSALYLCASSLKAGDEKLFFGSGTQLSVL.